This TCR beta chain emerged from a study of blood T cell repertoires in COVID-19 (dated by TCRdb to the early 2020s). Context from the whole study: The collaborator samples originated in the United States, Italy and Spain and spanned the acute and convalescent phases of COVID-19. The samples were drawn from the first 160 participants of the ongoing ImmuneRACE study and from 950 to 1,500 subjects provided by 6 global collaborators. Where available, HLA class I and class II types were taken from metadata supplied by the sample provider and were not determined by assay-based typing. Deeply sampled blood TCRbeta repertoires from subjects exposed to, actively infected with, or recovered from COVID-19 were included in the dataset. The prospective study material was composed of cDNA or gDNA derived from T cells, B-cell-depleted T cells, or PBMCs. A de-identified subject ID, COVID-19 status, age in years and sex were almost always included in the sample metadata. The repertoires were released in a freely available public database meant as a resource for research on the immune response to SARS-CoV-2.

For CDR1 and CDR2, the germline V gene lists SGHRS and YFSETQ. V is clipped by 0 bases and J by 6 bases, and the sequence between their germline boundaries is 7 bases long. Measured from the cysteine to the phenylalanine, the CDR3 is 14 residues long. The sequence is cut down to CDR3 DNA, 42 bases in frame from base 1. TCRbeta CDR3 regions were amplified from genomic DNA by means of the immunoSEQ Assay, a bias-controlled multiplex PCR. In the source study's methods: The number of nucleated cells in each sample was estimated by amplification of reference gene primers within the assay. To quantify the absolute abundance of each unique TCRbeta CDR3 rearrangement, sequence reads were collapsed and filtered. For each sample, productive Simpson clonality was calculated as the square root of Simpson's diversity index across productive rearrangements. TCRdb limited this immuneACCESS table to in-frame rearrangements with V and J called. A share of clones is missing; checked studies link under half to unresolved V genes, and the rest is unexplained. From that table come the V and J calls and clone size; the DNA was used to work out D and trimming. The sample data list approximately 100,000 clones, and around 86% of these were observed just once. The ten largest clones capture 15% to 20% of the sample.

Whole blood was collected in K2EDTA tubes by collaborating institutions according to the institutions' own protocols. Collaborator samples were shipped for TCRbeta analysis as frozen whole blood, isolated PBMCs, or DNA extracted from either sample type. As to this clone: It has no known antigen specificity. No qualities accompany the bases; no much larger clone lies one base away.

Overall study results and their limits: The amount of clinical and demographic metadata varied by source and participant and was provided uncurated.

Sample: peripheral blood. This clonotype was obtained from an elderly woman with active or convalescent COVID-19. The rearranged chain carries TRBV5-1 and TRBJ1-6, with the D gene uncertain. The CDR3 sequence is CASSLVMANSPLHF. In nucleotides, the sequence is TGCGCCAGCAGCTTGGTCATGGCTAATTCACCCCTCCACTTT.